Given below is one TCR beta chain in context. Its target is unknown. This sample was taken from a study of cytomegalovirus exposure and HLA in healthy donors. Findings of the study overall: DRB1 showed the most TCR associations and HLA-C the fewest in a later analysis, as rates varied by HLA locus. V- and J-gene trimming in TCR beta was tied to a missense DCLRE1C variant by an analysis performed later.

This PCR relied on a set of 60 Vbeta primers and 13 Jbeta primers. TCRdb's table, derived via immunoSEQ multiplex PCR, lists solely in-frame clones and lacks some. Of around 130,000 clones listed, 80% are singletons. Donors were nominally healthy when sampled, though unrecorded immune exposures were likely. The sequence came from a man aged 30 to 39 in good health and CMV-seronegative. The specimen sequenced was PBMCs.

CDR3 in amino acids: CASSVTSAQVEAFF. The CDR3 DNA follows: TGTGCCAGCAGTGTCACCTCAGCCCAGGTTGAAGCTTTCTTT. The chain combines TRBV28 with TRBJ1-1, with D unresolved. From germline, CDR1 is MDHEN and CDR2 SYDVKM. The length of the CDR3 is 14 residues. Trimming left V 5 bases short and J 7 bases short, with 17 bases between.